This entry concerns a single TCR beta chain. What it binds is unknown. These data belong to a study of CD8+ T cells in alopecia areata. General study points: There was only one nonresponder, so it was unclear how baseline CD8+ expansion relates to response.

Germline V lookup: CDR1 DFQATT, CDR2 SNEGSKA (reference sequence). The CDR3 runs 11 residues. V trimming: 3 bases; J trimming: 8 bases; junction bases outside the gene matches: 3. Investigators isolated RNA and reverse transcribed it into cDNA to act as the sequencing template. Assay used: immunoSEQ multiplex PCR; TCRdb lists only in-frame clones, some missing. The data hold roughly 210,000 clones, with around two fifths observed a single time. Described treatment: oral pan-JAK inhibitor, 5-10 mg twice daily. Researchers picked out CD4+ and CD8+ T cells from PBMCs by sorting. The source of this sequence is a human donor with alopecia areata. This chain connects TRBV20-1 to TRBJ1-1; 7 nucleotides align to TRBD1. This sample comprised CD4+ T cells sorted from blood, obtained at approximately week 37, from a patient treated with tofacitinib. The CDR3 loop is CSASGTEEAFF. CDR3 nucleotides: TGCAGTGCTAGTGGGACAGAAGAAGCTTTCTTT.